This T cell receptor beta chain was sequenced in a study of early T cells in non-severe SARS-CoV-2 infection. CDR1 and CDR2 (germline): DFQATT, SNEGSKA (reference sequence). This CDR3 contains 13 residues. In its sample, this clonotype was seen a few times. MiXCR, applied by TCRdb to the 5' RACE reads, yields one record per CDR3 protein. Here the sample spans 45,000 to 65,000 distinct CDR3 sequences, about 10% being singletons. The sequence came from an adult who was a healthcare worker with PCR-confirmed SARS-CoV-2 infection or an uninfected control (not recorded which). J is TRBJ2-1 and V is TRBV20-1; 7 bases align to TRBD2. The material sequenced was whole blood. This chain's CDR3 is CSPDGGVYNEQFF. The DNA for the CDR3 is TGCAGCCCTGATGGGGGGGTCTACAATGAGCAGTTCTTC.